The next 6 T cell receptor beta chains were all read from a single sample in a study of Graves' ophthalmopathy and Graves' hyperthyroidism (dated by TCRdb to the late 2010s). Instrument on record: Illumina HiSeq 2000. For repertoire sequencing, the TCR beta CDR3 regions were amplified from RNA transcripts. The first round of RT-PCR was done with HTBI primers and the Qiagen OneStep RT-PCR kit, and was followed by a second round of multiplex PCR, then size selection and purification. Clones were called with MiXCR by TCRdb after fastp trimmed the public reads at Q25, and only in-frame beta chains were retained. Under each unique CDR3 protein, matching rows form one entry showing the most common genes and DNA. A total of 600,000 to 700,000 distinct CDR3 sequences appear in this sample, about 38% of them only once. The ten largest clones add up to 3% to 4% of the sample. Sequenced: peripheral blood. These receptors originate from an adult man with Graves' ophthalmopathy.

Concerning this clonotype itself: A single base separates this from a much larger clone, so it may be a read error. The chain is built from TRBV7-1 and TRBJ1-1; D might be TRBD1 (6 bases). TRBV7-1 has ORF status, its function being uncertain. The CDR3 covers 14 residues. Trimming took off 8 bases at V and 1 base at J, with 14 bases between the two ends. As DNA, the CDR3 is TGTGCCAGCCGCGCAGGGGTTACGAACACTGAAGCTTTCTTT. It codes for CASRAGVTNTEAFF.

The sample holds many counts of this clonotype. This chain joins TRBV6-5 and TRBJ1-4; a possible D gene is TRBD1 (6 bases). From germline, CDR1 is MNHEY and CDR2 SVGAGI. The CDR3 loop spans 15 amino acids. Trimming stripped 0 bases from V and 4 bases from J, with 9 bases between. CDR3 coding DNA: TGTGCCAGCAGTTACTCCGGACAGATTAATGAAAAACTGTTTTTT. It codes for CASSYSGQINEKLFF.

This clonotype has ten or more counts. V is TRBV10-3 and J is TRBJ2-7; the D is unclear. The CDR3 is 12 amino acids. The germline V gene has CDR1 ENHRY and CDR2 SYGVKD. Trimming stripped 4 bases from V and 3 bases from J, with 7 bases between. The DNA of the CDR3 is TGTGCCATCAGTGGGACGGTCTACGAGCAGTACTTC. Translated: CAISGTVYEQYF.

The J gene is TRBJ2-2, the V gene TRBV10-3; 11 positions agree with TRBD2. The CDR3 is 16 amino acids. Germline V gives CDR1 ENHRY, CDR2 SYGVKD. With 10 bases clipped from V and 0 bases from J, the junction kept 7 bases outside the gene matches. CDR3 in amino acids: CATKGLAEPNTGELFF. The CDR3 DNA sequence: TGTGCCACCAAGGGACTAGCGGAGCCGAACACCGGGGAGCTGTTTTTT.

Here the CDR3 DNA reads TGCAGTTACCGGTCTGGCGGATCCTACGAGCAGTACTTC. The encoded protein is CSYRSGGSYEQYF. This chain joins TRBV20-1 and TRBJ2-7; D unresolved. V was shortened by 8 bases and J by 1 base, with 15 bases between the two germline ends. CDR1 DFQATT and CDR2 SNEGSKA come from the germline V gene (reference sequence). The CDR3 is made up of 13 amino acids.

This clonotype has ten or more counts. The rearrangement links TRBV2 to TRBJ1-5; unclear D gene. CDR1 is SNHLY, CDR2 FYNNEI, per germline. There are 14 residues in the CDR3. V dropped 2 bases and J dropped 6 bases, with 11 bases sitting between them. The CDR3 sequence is CASSEWQTAQPQHF. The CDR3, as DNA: TGTGCCAGCAGTGAATGGCAGACCGCTCAGCCCCAGCATTTT.